This T cell receptor (beta chain) was sequenced during a study of blood T cells in healthy people across ages. The CDR3 spans 14 residues. Germline-derived CDR1 and CDR2 are SGHTA and FQGNSA. Between the trimmed V and J ends, which lost 6 bases and 1 base, there was a span of 13 bases. Through a sample-barcoded 5' primer and a J-beta primer mix, a second PCR was run for roughly 7 to 12 cycles. Every cDNA was tagged by a template-switch adaptor with 12 random nucleotides. TCRdb re-called the 5' RACE reads with MiXCR, one entry per CDR3 protein. Among about 970,000 distinct CDR3 sequences listed, 45% to 60% were seen once.

The sequence was obtained from a woman in her sixties in good health. The source material was blood. The chain uses TRBV7-2 and TRBJ2-7; the D gene is possibly TRBD2 (6 bases). CDR3 in DNA: TGTGCCAGCAGTCGGGACTTTCGGTCCTACGAGCAGTACTTC. This translates into CASSRDFRSYEQYF.